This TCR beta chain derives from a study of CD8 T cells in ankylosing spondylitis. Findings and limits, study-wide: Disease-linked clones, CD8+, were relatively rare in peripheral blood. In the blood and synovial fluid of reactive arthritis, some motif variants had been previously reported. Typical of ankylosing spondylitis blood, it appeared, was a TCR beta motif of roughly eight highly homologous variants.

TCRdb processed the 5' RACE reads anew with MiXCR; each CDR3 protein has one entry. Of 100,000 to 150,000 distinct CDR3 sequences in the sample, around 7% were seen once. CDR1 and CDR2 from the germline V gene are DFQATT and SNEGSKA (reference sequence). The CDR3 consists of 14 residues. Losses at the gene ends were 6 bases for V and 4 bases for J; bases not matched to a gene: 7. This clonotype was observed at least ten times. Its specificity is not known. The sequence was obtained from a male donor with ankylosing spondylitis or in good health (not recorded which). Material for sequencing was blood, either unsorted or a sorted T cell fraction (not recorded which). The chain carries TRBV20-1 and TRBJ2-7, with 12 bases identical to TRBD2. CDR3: CSAETLAGGYEQYF. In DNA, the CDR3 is TGCAGTGCCGAAACCCTAGCGGGAGGGTACGAGCAGTACTTC.